The present T cell receptor (beta chain) was sequenced within a study of T cell responses to AZD1222 COVID-19 vaccine. Study observations and caveats: Spike was spanned by vaccine-associated CD4 TCRs, which were dominant at 160-218 and 743-854. Clonal diversity was possibly underestimated, and white British individuals and females predominated among donors.

Libraries were prepared by immunoSEQ multiplex PCR; TCRdb keeps only in-frame clonotypes and omits some of them. The profile covers some 96,000 clones, with roughly 86% appearing a single time and 15% to 20% taken by the ten largest. Trimming shortened V by 0 bases and J by 0 bases, and 12 bases separated the two germline ends. Germline CDR1 ENHRY, CDR2 SYGVKD. The CDR3 runs 18 residues. As regards this clone: Its antigen is undetermined.

This chain connects TRBV10-3 to TRBJ1-6; D unclear. This TCR was recovered from an adult who received the AZD1222 COVID-19 vaccine. The sequenced sample was peripheral blood, obtained 28 days after the second AZD1222 dose. The CDR3 DNA reads as TGTGCCATCAGTGAGTCTAACAGTAGGAGCTCCTATAATTCACCCCTCCACTTT. As protein: CAISESNSRSSYNSPLHF.